These 27 T cell receptor beta chains were all obtained from the same sample, sequenced in a study of T cells in localized non-small cell lung cancer (dated by TCRdb to 2019 to 2021). The library came from the immunoSEQ multiplex PCR assay. TCRdb obtained this table from immuneACCESS and retained in-frame rearrangements with V and J assigned. These tables miss some clones; where compared with another copy, unresolved V genes account for less than half of the shortfall, and the remainder is unexplained. Present in this sample are approximately 25,000 clones, 90% of which were seen just once. Around 7% of the sample rests with the top ten. The material sequenced was peripheral blood, taken before any cancer treatment. The receptors were sampled from a woman aged 35-70 years with stage I lung adenocarcinoma.

This CDR3 is CASGQLNTGELFF. The CDR3 bases are TGTGCCAGCGGACAACTAAACACCGGGGAGCTGTTTTTT. V is TRBV25-1 and J is TRBJ2-2; tentative D call: TRBD1 (5 bases). The germline CDR1 and CDR2 sequences are MGHDK and SYGVNS. V lost 8 bases and J lost 2, with 9 bases in between. There are 13 residues in the CDR3.

The rearrangement links TRBV14 to TRBJ1-4; D gene ambiguous. The CDR3 is made up of 12 amino acids. Germline CDR1 is SGHDN and CDR2 is FVKESK. Trimming cost V 0 bases and J 12 bases, with 8 bases left between them. CDR3 loop: CASSQDYHQLFF. The DNA of the CDR3 is TGTGCCAGCAGCCAAGACTACCACCAACTGTTTTTT.

The chain recombines TRBV6-5 with TRBJ1-2, with D perhaps matching TRBD1 (6 bases). The CDR3 is 15 amino acids. Germline V gene lookup returns CDR1 MNHEY and CDR2 SVGAGI. V lost 0 bases, J lost 7 bases, and 15 bases lay in between. For the CDR3, the DNA is TGTGCCAGCAGTTACTCGAACAGGGAATACGGTGGCTACACCTTC. It specifies CASSYSNREYGGYTF.

This chain links TRBV28 with TRBJ2-5; 7 bases are shared with TRBD1. The germline V gene has CDR1 MDHEN and CDR2 SYDVKM. This CDR3 has 14 residues. V dropped 4 bases and J dropped 0; count of bases not matched to a gene: 2. Here the CDR3 reads CASSSGQYQETQYF. The CDR3 DNA reads as TGTGCCAGCAGTTCGGGACAGTACCAAGAGACCCAGTACTTC.

This sequence joins TRBV21-1 and TRBJ1-5; TRBD1 is taken as the D call from the table, unchecked against the DNA. TRBV21-1 is described as a pseudogene. This CDR3 spans 18 amino acids. The CDR3 sequence is CASSKEKLVALKGQPQHF. The CDR3 bases are TGTGCCAGCAGCAAAGAGAAATTAGTAGCCCTTAAGGGGCAGCCCCAGCATTTT.

This chain joins TRBV5-1 and TRBJ2-7; TRBD2 matches at 7 bases. CDR3 length equals 14 residues. The V gene end was trimmed by 10 bases and the J gene end by 1 base; junction bases not matched to a gene: 11. The germline gives CDR1 SGHRS, CDR2 YFSETQ. The CDR3, as DNA: TGCGCCTCCTCCAGGGCTAGCGGTTCCTACGAGCAGTACTTC. This codes for CASSRASGSYEQYF. The full variable domain, in which reference TRBV5-1 and TRBJ2-7 provide the parts outside the CDR3, is KAGVTQTPRYLIKTRGQQVTLSCSPISGHRSVSWYQQTPGQGLQFLFEYFSETQRNKGNFPGRFSGRQFSNSRSEMNVSTLELGDSALYLCASSRASGSYEQYFGPGTRLTVT.

The gene calls are TRBV2 and TRBJ2-3, with D unclear. Germline values: CDR1 SNHLY, CDR2 FYNNEI. The CDR3 runs to 14 residues. V gave up 3 bases and J gave up 2 bases, with 9 bases separating them. CDR3 in amino acids: CASSELGATDTQYF. In nucleotides, the CDR3 is TGTGCCAGCAGTGAGTTGGGTGCCACAGATACGCAGTATTTT.

The chain combines TRBV2 with TRBJ2-1, with TRBD2 identical over 7 bases. The CDR3 covers 14 residues. V was pared by 6 bases and J by 7 bases, with 9 bases of the junction left unmatched. Germline CDR1 and CDR2: SNHLY and FYNNEI. The DNA for the CDR3 is TGTGCCAGCAGCAGGACTAGTGGGCGGAATGAGCAGTTCTTC. This encodes CASSRTSGRNEQFF.

The chain couples TRBV7-2 to TRBJ1-4; unclear D gene. The CDR3 extends over 17 amino acids. V gave up 1 base and J gave up 4 bases, with 16 bases separating them. Germline loops: CDR1 SGHTA, CDR2 FQGNSA. The CDR3 coding sequence is TGTGCCAGCAGCTTAGGACGGAGAATCCAAATTAATGAAAAACTGTTTTTT. Translation gives CASSLGRRIQINEKLFF.

The chain is built from TRBV29-1 and TRBJ2-3; 8 bases align to TRBD2. Germline trimming cut 7 bases from V and 2 bases from J; bases unmatched to any gene: 8. CDR1 and CDR2 (germline): SQVTM, ANQGSEA. This CDR3 is 14 amino acids long. For the CDR3, the DNA is TGCAGCGGGGAGGAGCGGGAGATCACAGATACGCAGTATTTT. Amino acid sequence: CSGEEREITDTQYF.

V usage is TRBV9 and J usage is TRBJ2-1; D unresolved. The CDR3 has 13 amino acids. V was clipped by 3 bases and J by 4 bases, with 8 bases between them. Germline lookup yields CDR1 SGDLS and CDR2 YYNGEE. CDR3 sequence: CASSAQRYNEQFF. DNA for the CDR3: TGTGCCAGCAGCGCCCAAAGATACAATGAGCAGTTCTTC.

J is TRBJ2-7 and V is TRBV10-2, with D possibly called TRBD1 or TRBD2 (7 bases each). The CDR3 covers 12 residues. The germline CDR1 and CDR2 sequences are WSHSY and SAAADI. V was trimmed by 1 base and J by 12 bases, leaving 13 bases between them. For the CDR3, the DNA is TGCGCCAGCAGTGAGTGGGAGGGGGCATTGTACTTC. This translates into CASSEWEGALYF.

This clone occurred once. This rearrangement joins TRBV28 to TRBJ2-7; possibly TRBD2 for D (7 bases). The V gene's germline CDR1 is MDHEN and CDR2 SYDVKM. This CDR3 has 15 residues. V was trimmed by 6 bases and J by 3 bases, leaving 18 bases between them. For the CDR3, the DNA is TGTGCCAGCAGAAATAGGGGGGGTTTAATCTACGAGCAGTACTTC. It specifies CASRNRGGLIYEQYF.

The sample holds one count of this clone. Here the CDR3 DNA reads TGTGCCAGTAGTATGGGCTTAAGAGGGGTCGGTGGCTACACCTTC. This gives the protein CASSMGLRGVGGYTF. The gene calls are TRBV19 and TRBJ1-2; weak D call: TRBD1 (5 bases). Deletions cut 3 bases from V and 7 bases from J, with 18 bases between. The CDR3 is 15 amino acids. CDR1 and CDR2 from the germline V gene are LNHDA and SQIVND (reference sequence).

This chain links TRBV7-6 with TRBJ2-5, with TRBD2 as a possible D gene (7 bases). With 5 bases removed from V and 3 bases from J, the gap between germline ends came to 19 bases. CDR1 is SGHVS and CDR2 is FNYEAQ in the germline V gene. This CDR3 has 16 residues. The DNA of the CDR3 is TGTGCCAGCAGCCAGGCCCCATGGGAGGGGGAAGAGACCCAGTACTTC. It codes for CASSQAPWEGEETQYF. The full variable domain, rest sourced from reference TRBV7-6 and TRBJ2-5, is GAGVSQSPRYKVTKRGQDVALRCDPISGHVSLYWYRQALGQGPEFLTYFNYEAQQDKSGLPNDRFSAERPEGSISTLTIQRTEQRDSAMYRCASSQAPWEGEETQYFGPGTRLLVL.

This rearrangement joins TRBV29-1 to TRBJ2-7; 9 bases match TRBD1. CDR3 length: 13 residues. V shed 7 bases and J 5 bases; nucleotides not matched to a gene: 9. The germline gives CDR1 SQVTM, CDR2 ANQGSEA. The CDR3 here is CSARTGDGDEQYF. For the CDR3, the DNA is TGCAGCGCGAGGACAGGGGATGGAGACGAGCAGTACTTC.

This chain joins TRBV29-1 and TRBJ2-7, with 10 nucleotides matching TRBD2. This CDR3 comprises 14 residues. In germline, CDR1 is SQVTM, CDR2 ANQGSEA. J lost 2 bases, V lost 6 bases, and 7 bases had no gene match. In nucleotides, the CDR3 is TGCAGCGTCGTTAGACTAGCGGGCGCCTACGAGCAGTACTTC. It encodes CSVVRLAGAYEQYF.

A few counts support this clone. This chain joins TRBV11-2 and TRBJ1-5; D gene uncertain. The CDR3 extends over 13 amino acids. The V end was cut by 3 bases, the J end by 7 bases, with 10 bases between. Per germline, CDR1 SGHAT and CDR2 FQNNGV. The CDR3 is CASSLAAGQPQHF. The CDR3 nucleotides read TGTGCCAGCAGCTTGGCGGCAGGACAGCCCCAGCATTTT.

DNA for the CDR3: TGCGCCAGCAGCTCGACCCTCTCCGAGCAGTACTTC. Translated, it gives CASSSTLSEQYF. V and J are TRBV5-1 and TRBJ2-7; D is uncertain. The CDR3 runs 12 residues. V lost 3 bases and J 6 bases, leaving 10 bases between the germline ends. Germline CDR1 is SGHRS and CDR2 is YFSETQ.

This chain's CDR3 is CASSTTGGVMRNTEAFF. In nucleotides, the CDR3 is TGTGCCAGTAGTACGACAGGGGGCGTAATGAGGAACACTGAAGCTTTCTTT. This chain links TRBV19 with TRBJ1-1; 10 nucleotides align to TRBD1. From germline, CDR1 is LNHDA and CDR2 SQIVND (reference sequence). CDR3 length: 17 amino acids. Germline trimming cut 4 bases from V and 1 base from J; bases unmatched to any gene: 9.

The chain links TRBV7-9 to TRBJ2-3, with 8 bases identical to TRBD2. The CDR3 extends over 15 amino acids. CDR1 and CDR2 from the germline V gene are SEHNR and FQNEAQ (reference sequence). V dropped 5 bases and J dropped 1; count of bases not matched to a gene: 5. CDR3 bases: TGTGCCAGCAGCCTTAGCGGGATTCGCACAGATACGCAGTATTTT. It codes for CASSLSGIRTDTQYF.

The V gene is TRBV28, the J gene TRBJ2-1; 8 bases align to TRBD1. Trimming took 3 bases from V and 7 from J; bases not matched to a gene: 11. There are 16 residues in the CDR3. Germline CDR1 MDHEN, CDR2 SYDVKM. This CDR3 reads CASSLGRDRLWNEQFF. The CDR3 bases are TGTGCCAGCAGTTTGGGTCGGGACAGGCTGTGGAATGAGCAGTTCTTC.

The rearrangement uses TRBV28 and TRBJ1-2, with D maybe TRBD1 (5 bases). V was trimmed by 5 bases and J by 9 bases, leaving 16 bases between them. The CDR3 is 13 amino acids. Germline-derived CDR1 and CDR2 are MDHEN and SYDVKM. For the CDR3, the DNA is TGTGCCAGCAGTCTAAAAGGGGATTTGAGCTACACCTTC. This encodes CASSLKGDLSYTF.

J is TRBJ1-2 and V is TRBV5-4; 8 nucleotides align to TRBD1. The length of the CDR3 is 18 residues. Per the germline V gene, CDR1 is SGHNT and CDR2 is YYREEE (reference sequence). Losses at the gene ends were 1 base for V and 5 bases for J; bases not matched to a gene: 16. The DNA for the CDR3 is TGTGCCAGCAGCTTGCCCGGGCCAGGGGGCTATTGGGGGTATGGCTACACCTTC. It is translated as CASSLPGPGGYWGYGYTF.

The CDR3 bases are TGTGCCAGCAGCGTAGTGGACCCCGATCGCACCGGGGAGCTGTTTTTT. This encodes CASSVVDPDRTGELFF. The rearrangement links TRBV9 to TRBJ2-2; D uncertain. From germline, CDR1 is SGDLS and CDR2 YYNGEE. CDR3 length: 16 amino acids. V was clipped by 0 bases and J by 4 bases, with 13 bases between them. Full variable domain (rest looked up from reference TRBV9 and TRBJ2-2): DSGVTQTPKHLITATGQRVTLRCSPRSGDLSVYWYQQSLDQGLQFLIQYYNGEERAKGNILERFSAQQFPDLHSELNLSSLELGDSALYFCASSVVDPDRTGELFFGEGSRLTVL.

The genes are TRBV7-9 and TRBJ2-5, with 7 bases lining up with TRBD2. Germline V lookup: CDR1 SEHNR, CDR2 FQNEAQ (reference sequence). J gave up 4 bases and V 0 bases, and 2 bases lay outside the gene matches. The CDR3 length is 14 residues. The CDR3 DNA reads as TGTGCCAGCAGCTTAGCGGGAGGGGCAGAGACCCAGTACTTC. This translates into CASSLAGGAETQYF. The full variable domain, rest sourced from reference TRBV7-9 and TRBJ2-5, is DTGVSQNPRHKITKRGQNVTFRCDPISEHNRLYWYRQTLGQGPEFLTYFQNEAQLEKSRLLSDRFSAERPKGSFSTLEIQRTEQGDSAMYLCASSLAGGAETQYFGPGTRLLVL.

This chain connects TRBV27 to TRBJ2-1, with 8 bases aligning to TRBD1. The CDR3 length is 15 residues. Germline CDR1 reads MNHEY; CDR2 reads SMNVEV (reference sequence). The J segment lost 7 bases and the V segment lost 3 bases, leaving 8 bases of the junction unmatched. This CDR3 reads CASSFQGASWNEQFF. The CDR3 DNA reads TGTGCCAGCAGTTTTCAGGGGGCTTCGTGGAATGAGCAGTTCTTC.